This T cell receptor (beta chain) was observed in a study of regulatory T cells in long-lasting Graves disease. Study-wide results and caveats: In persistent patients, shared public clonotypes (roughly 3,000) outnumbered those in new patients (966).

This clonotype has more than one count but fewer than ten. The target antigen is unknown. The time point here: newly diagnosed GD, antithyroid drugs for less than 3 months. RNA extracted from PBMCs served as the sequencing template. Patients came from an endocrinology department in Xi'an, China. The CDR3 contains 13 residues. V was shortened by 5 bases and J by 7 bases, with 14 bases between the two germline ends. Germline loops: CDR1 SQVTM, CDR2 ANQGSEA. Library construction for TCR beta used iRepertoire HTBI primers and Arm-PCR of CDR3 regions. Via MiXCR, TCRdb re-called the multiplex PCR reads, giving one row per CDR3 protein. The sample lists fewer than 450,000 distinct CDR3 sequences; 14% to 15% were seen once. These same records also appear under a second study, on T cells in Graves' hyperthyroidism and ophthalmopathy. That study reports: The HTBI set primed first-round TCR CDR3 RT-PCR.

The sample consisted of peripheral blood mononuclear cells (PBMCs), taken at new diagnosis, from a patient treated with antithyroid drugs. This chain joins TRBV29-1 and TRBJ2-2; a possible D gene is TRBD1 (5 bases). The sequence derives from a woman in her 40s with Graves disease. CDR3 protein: CSVRQGGRGELFF. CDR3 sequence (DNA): TGCAGCGTTAGGCAGGGTGGTCGCGGGGAGCTGTTTTTT.